The rows below give T cell receptor beta chains drawn from one sample of a study of early T cells in non-severe SARS-CoV-2 infection. Each CDR3 protein is one row after TCRdb ran MiXCR on the 5' RACE reads. The sample yields about 79,000 distinct CDR3 sequences, approximately 10% seen once. Specimen: whole blood. These receptors originate from an adult who was a healthcare worker with PCR-confirmed SARS-CoV-2 infection or an uninfected control (not recorded which). CDR3s include the opening cysteine and the closing phenylalanine or tryptophan. The order of the fields is CDR3 length, J gene, V gene, CDR3 protein.

>15|TRBJ2-1|TRBV9
CASSVSGTSMNEQFF
>14|TRBJ2-1|TRBV12-3/TRBV12-4
CASSFGGGRIEQFF
>14|TRBJ2-7|TRBV25-1
CASSDGPGRWEQYF
>16|TRBJ2-3|TRBV11-2
CASSLAPGWSTDTQYF
>15|TRBJ2-1|TRBV2
CASSADGGARVEQFF
>14|TRBJ2-1|TRBV20-1
CSAPGRTRVDEQFF
>14|TRBJ2-1|TRBV6-2/TRBV6-3
CASSYSGGYNEQFF
>14|TRBJ1-6|TRBV18
CASSLEGDISPLHF
>14|TRBJ2-7|TRBV29-1
CSAGGGQGGYEQYF
>15|TRBJ2-7|TRBV7-6
CASSLARGVMSEQYF
>12|TRBJ2-7|TRBV29-1
CSVEMGSYEQYF
>13|TRBJ2-3|TRBV9
CASSVGGGDTQYF
>15|TRBJ1-5|TRBV5-4
CASSLGTGGNQPQHF
>14|TRBJ2-2|TRBV19
CASRSHSQAGELFF
>17|TRBJ2-7|TRBV7-6
CASSLKSLGLGNYEQYF
>18|TRBJ2-5|TRBV4-3
CASSQAPASGGAGETQYF
>14|TRBJ2-6|TRBV5-5
CASEGLSGANVLTF